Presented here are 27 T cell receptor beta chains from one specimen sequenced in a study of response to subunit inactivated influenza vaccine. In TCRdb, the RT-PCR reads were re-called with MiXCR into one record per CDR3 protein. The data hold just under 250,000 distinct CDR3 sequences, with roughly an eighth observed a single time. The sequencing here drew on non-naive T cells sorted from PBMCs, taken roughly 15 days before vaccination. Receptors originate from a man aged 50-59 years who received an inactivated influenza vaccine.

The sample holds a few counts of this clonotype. CDR3 region: CASSSRTVGNSPLHF. The CDR3 coding sequence is TGTGCCAGCAGCTCCCGGACAGTTGGGAATTCACCCCTCCACTTT. The rearrangement links TRBV7-6 to TRBJ1-6; possibly TRBD1 for D (6 bases). From germline, CDR1 is SGHVS and CDR2 FNYEAQ. Trimming pared 4 bases from V and 7 bases from J, leaving 14 bases between. The CDR3 has 15 amino acids.

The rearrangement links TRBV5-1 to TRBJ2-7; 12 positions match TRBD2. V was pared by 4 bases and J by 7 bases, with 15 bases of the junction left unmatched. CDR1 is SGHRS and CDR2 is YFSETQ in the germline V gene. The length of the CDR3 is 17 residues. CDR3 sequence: CASSERTSGTPWGEQYF. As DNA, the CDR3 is TGCGCCAGCAGCGAACGGACTAGCGGGACTCCGTGGGGGGAGCAGTACTTC.

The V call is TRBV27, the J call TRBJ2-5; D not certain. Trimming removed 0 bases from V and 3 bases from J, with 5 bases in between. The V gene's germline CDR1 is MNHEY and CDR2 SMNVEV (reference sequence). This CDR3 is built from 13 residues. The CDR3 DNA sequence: TGTGCCAGCAGTTTATCGGTGGAAGAGACCCAGTACTTC. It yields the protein CASSLSVEETQYF.

CDR3 protein: CASRLSSGGEYEQYF. Written as DNA, the CDR3 is TGTGCCAGCAGGTTATCTAGCGGGGGGGAGTACGAGCAGTACTTC. V and J are TRBV12-3 or TRBV12-4 and TRBJ2-7, with 12 bases identical to TRBD2. J lost 4 bases, V lost 6 bases, and 7 bases had no gene match. The CDR3 length is 15 residues.

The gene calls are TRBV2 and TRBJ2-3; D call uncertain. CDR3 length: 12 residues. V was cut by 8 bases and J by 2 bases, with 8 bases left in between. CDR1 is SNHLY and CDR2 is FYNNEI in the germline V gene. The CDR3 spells CASSAITDTQYF. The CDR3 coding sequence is TGTGCCAGCTCAGCCATCACAGATACGCAGTATTTT.

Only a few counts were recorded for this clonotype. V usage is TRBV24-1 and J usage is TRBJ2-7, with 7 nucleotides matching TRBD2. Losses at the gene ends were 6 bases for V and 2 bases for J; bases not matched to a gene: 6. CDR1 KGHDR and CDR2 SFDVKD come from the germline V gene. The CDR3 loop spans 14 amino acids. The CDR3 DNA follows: TGTGCCACCAGTTCTAGCGGACGGCCCTACGAGCAGTACTTC. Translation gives CATSSSGRPYEQYF.

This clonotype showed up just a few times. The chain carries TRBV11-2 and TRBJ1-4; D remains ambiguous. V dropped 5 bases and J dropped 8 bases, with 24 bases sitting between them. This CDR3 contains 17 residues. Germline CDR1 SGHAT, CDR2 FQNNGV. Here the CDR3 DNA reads TGTGCCAGCAGCCCGCCAGGTCGCAGCGGCCTCAGCGAAAAACTGTTTTTT. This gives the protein CASSPPGRSGLSEKLFF.

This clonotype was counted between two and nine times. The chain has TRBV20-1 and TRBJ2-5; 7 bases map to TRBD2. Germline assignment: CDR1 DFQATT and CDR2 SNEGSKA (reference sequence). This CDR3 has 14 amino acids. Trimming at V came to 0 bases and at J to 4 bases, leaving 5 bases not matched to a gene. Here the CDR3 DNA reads TGCAGTGCTAGAGATTTGGGGAGGGTAGAGACCCAGTACTTC. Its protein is CSARDLGRVETQYF.

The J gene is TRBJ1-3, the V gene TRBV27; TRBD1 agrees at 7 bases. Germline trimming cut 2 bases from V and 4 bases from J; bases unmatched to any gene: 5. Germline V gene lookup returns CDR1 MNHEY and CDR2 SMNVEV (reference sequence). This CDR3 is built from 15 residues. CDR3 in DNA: TGTGCCAGCAGTTTAGGCCGGGACAGAGGAAACACCATATATTTT. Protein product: CASSLGRDRGNTIYF.

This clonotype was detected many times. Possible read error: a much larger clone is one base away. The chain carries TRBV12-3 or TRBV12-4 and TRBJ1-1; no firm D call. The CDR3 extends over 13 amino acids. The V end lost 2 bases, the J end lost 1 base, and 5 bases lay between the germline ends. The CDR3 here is CASSLRENTEAFF. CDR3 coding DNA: TGTGCCAGCAGTTTAAGGGAGAACACTGAAGCTTTCTTT.

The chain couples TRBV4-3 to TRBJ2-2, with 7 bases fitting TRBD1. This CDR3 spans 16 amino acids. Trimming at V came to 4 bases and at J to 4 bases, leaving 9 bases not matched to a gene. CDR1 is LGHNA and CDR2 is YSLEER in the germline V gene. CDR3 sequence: CASSPWAQGRTGELFF. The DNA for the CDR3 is TGCGCCAGCAGCCCCTGGGCACAGGGGCGCACCGGGGAGCTGTTTTTT.

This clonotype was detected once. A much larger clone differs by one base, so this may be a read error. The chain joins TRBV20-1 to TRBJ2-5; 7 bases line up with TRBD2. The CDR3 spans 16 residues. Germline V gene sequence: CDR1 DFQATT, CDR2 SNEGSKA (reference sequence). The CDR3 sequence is CSARIVLAGDQETQSF. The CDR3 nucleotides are TGCAGTGCTAGGATAGTCTTGGCGGGAGATCAGGAGACCCAGTCCTTC.

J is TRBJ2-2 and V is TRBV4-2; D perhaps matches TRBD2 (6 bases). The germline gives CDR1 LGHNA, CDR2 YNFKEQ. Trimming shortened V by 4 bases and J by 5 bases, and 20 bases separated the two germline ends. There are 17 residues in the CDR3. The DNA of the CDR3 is TGTGCCAGCAGCCCCCGATCCCGAGGGGCGGGAACCGGGGAGCTGTTTTTT. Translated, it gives CASSPRSRGAGTGELFF.

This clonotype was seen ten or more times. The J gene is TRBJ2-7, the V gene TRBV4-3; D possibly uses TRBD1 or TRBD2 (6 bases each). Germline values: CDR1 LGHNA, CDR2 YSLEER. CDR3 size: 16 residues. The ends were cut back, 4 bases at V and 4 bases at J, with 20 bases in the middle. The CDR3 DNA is TGCGCCAGCAGCCTGGTTTGGGGGGCCGTCCTGTACGAGCAGTACTTC. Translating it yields CASSLVWGAVLYEQYF.

The CDR3 spells CSAKRQDKEAFF. In nucleotides, the CDR3 is TGCAGTGCCAAAAGACAGGATAAAGAAGCTTTCTTT. V gene TRBV20-1 combines with J gene TRBJ1-1; perhaps TRBD1 as D (6 bases). This CDR3 has 12 residues. The V end was cut by 6 bases, the J end by 8 bases, with 16 bases between. Germline assignment: CDR1 DFQATT and CDR2 SNEGSKA (reference sequence).

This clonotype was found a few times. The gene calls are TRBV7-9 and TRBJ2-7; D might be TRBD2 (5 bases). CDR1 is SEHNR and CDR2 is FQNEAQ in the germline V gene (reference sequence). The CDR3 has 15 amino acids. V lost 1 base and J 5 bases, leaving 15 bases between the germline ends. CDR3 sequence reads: CASSLGASGENEQYF. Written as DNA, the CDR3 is TGTGCCAGCAGCTTAGGGGCCTCCGGGGAGAACGAGCAGTACTTC.

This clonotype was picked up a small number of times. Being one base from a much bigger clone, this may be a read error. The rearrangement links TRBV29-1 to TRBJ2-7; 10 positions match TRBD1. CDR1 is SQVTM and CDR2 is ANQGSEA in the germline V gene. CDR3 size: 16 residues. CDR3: CCVERGSGTGAYEQYF. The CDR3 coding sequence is TGCTGCGTTGAAAGAGGGTCCGGGACAGGGGCCTACGAGCAGTACTTC.

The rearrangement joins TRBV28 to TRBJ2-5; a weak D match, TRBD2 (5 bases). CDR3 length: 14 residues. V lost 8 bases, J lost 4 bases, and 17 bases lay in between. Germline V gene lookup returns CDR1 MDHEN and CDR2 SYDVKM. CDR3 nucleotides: TGTGCCAGCGCCGACGGAGGAGCGCCAGAGACCCAGTACTTC. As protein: CASADGGAPETQYF. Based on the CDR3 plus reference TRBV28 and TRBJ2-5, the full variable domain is DVKVTQSSRYLVKRTGEKVFLECVQDMDHENMFWYRQDPGLGLRLIYFSYDVKMKEKGDIPEGYSVSREKKERFSLILESASTNQTSMYLCASADGGAPETQYFGPGTRLLVL.

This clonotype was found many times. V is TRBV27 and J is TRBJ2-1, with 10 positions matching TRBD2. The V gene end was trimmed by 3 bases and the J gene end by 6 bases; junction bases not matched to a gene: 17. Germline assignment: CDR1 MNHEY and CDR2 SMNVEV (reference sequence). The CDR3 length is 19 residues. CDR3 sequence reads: CASSFSRGVAGGPGNEQFF. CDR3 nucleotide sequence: TGTGCCAGCAGTTTTTCTCGAGGGGTAGCGGGAGGCCCCGGCAATGAGCAGTTCTTC.

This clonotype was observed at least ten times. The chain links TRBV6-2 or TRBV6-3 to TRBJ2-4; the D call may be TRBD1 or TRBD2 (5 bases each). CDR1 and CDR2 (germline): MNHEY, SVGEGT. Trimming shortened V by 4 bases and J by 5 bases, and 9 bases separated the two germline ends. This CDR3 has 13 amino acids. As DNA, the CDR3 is TGTGCCAGCAGTTTCGGGGCTCAAAACATTCAGTACTTC. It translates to CASSFGAQNIQYF.

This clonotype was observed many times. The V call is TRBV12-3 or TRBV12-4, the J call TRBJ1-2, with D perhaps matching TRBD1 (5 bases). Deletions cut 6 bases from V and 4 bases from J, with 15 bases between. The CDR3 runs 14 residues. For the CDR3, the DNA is TGTGCCAGCAGCGGTGGAGCAGGGTCCTATGGCTACACCTTC. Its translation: CASSGGAGSYGYTF.

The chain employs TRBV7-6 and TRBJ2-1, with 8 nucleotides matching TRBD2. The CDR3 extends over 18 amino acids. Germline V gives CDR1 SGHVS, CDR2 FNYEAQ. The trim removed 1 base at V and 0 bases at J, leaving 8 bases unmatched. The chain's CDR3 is CASSLVLNGRDSYNEQFF. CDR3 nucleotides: TGTGCCAGCAGCTTAGTACTAAACGGGAGGGACTCCTACAATGAGCAGTTCTTC.

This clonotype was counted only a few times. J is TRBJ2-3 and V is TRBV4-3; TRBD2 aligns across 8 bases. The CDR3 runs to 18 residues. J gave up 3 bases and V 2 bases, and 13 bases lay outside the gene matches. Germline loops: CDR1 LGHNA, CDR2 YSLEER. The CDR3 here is CASSQSIPGSGGTDTQYF. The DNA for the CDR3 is TGCGCCAGCAGCCAAAGTATACCAGGGAGCGGGGGAACAGATACGCAGTATTTT.

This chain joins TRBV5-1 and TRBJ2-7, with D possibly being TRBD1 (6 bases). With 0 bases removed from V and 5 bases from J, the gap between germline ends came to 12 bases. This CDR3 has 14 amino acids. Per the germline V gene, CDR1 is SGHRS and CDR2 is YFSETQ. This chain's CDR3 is CASSLGQGSNEQYF. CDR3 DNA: TGCGCCAGCAGCTTGGGTCAGGGGTCCAACGAGCAGTACTTC.

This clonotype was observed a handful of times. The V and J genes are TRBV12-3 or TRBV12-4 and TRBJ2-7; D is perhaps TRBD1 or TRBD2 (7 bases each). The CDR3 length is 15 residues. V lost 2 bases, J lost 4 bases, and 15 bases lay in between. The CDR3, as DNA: TGTGCCAGCAGTTTAAAGCCCAGGGGGGGATACGAGCAGTACTTC. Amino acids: CASSLKPRGGYEQYF.

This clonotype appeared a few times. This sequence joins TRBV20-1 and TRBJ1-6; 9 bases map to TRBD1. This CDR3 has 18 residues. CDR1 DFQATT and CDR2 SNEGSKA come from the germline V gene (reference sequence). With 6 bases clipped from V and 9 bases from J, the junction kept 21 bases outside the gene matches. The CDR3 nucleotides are TGCAGTGCCCCCGGGACAGGGCCTAGTCGGGGCACTTCTTCACCCCTCCACTTT. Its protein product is CSAPGTGPSRGTSSPLHF.

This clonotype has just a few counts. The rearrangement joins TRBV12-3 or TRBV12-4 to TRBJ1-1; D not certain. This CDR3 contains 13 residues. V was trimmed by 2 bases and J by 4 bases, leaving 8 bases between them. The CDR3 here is CASSLWQGTEAFF. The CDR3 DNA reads TGTGCCAGCAGTTTATGGCAAGGCACTGAAGCTTTCTTT.